This T cell receptor beta chain originates from a study of neurological immune-mediated disorders. The output of every sequencing run exceeded 170 million TCR-beta sequences, derived from 15-18 subjects. TCRdb recomputed calls from the 5' RACE reads with MiXCR, one row per CDR3 protein. The sample includes about 39,000 distinct CDR3 sequences, around 7% seen only once; the top ten take about 6%. Germline assignment: CDR1 SGHTA and CDR2 FQGNSA. There are 13 residues in the CDR3. This clonotype was observed at least ten times. A much larger clone lies a single base off, so this may be a read error. The clonotype was recovered from a man aged 50-59 years in good health. The chain employs TRBV7-2 and TRBJ2-2; maybe TRBD2 (5 bases). The source material was CD4+ T cells from blood. CDR3 residues: CVSSLARTGELFF. The CDR3 DNA is TGTGTCAGCAGCTTAGCGCGCACCGGGGAGCTGTTTTTT.